The rows below give T cell receptor beta chains drawn from one sample of a study of T-cell reconstitution after alpha-beta-depleted transplantation in children. Via MiXCR, TCRdb re-called the PCR reads, giving one row per CDR3 protein. In the table there are hundreds of thousands of distinct CDR3 sequences, 15% to 20% of which are singletons. Here the sequenced sample was PBMCs, mostly from graft donor cells, taken 360 days after TCRalphabeta/CD19-depleted stem cell transplant. The receptors originated from a male patient between 5 and 17 years old who had a stem cell transplant for acute lymphoblastic leukemia, so the T cells may come from the graft donor. CDR3s include the opening cysteine and the closing phenylalanine or tryptophan. A D gene is named only where the DNA matches it firmly. For some rows the clone size is stated as once, few or many, or as a class when expanded; others skip it.

v_gene,j_gene,d_gene,abundance,CDR3nt,CDR3aa
TRBV21-1,TRBJ2-3,.,.,TGTGCCAGCAGCAAAGCACAGGGGGCGTCGGATACGCAGTATTTT,CASSKAQGASDTQYF
TRBV12-3/TRBV12-4,TRBJ2-1,.,.,TGTGCCAGCAGTTTCCCCAGGGGACACTACAATGAGCAGTTCTTC,CASSFPRGHYNEQFF
TRBV5-1,TRBJ1-2,.,.,TGCGCCAGCAGCTACGGGTTTGTGGGCTACTATGGCTACACCTTC,CASSYGFVGYYGYTF
TRBV7-3,TRBJ2-2,TRBD1,many,TGTGCCAGCAGCTTACAACAGGGGGCTTATTTGTCCGGGGAGCTGTTTTTT,CASSLQQGAYLSGELFF
TRBV19,TRBJ1-1,.,few,TGTGCCAGTAGCGCGGGCCTTAGGGCTGAAGCTTTCTTT,CASSAGLRAEAFF
TRBV5-1,TRBJ2-7,.,.,TGCGCCAGCAGCTTTGGGGAGGCAGTTGGGGACTTC,CASSFGEAVGDF
TRBV20-1,TRBJ2-7,TRBD2,few,TGCAGTGCTCAGACTAGCGGGAGTCTCTACGAGCAGTACTTC,CSAQTSGSLYEQYF
TRBV7-2,TRBJ2-1,.,.,TGTGCCAGCAGCCTGGACGAGTTTGGGCAGTTCTTC,CASSLDEFGQFF
TRBV7-9,TRBJ1-1,.,few,TGTGCCAGCAGCTCACTTAAGAGCACTGAAGCTTTCTTT,CASSSLKSTEAFF
TRBV2,TRBJ2-7,TRBD2,few,TGTGCCAGCAGTGAGTCAGCGGGATCCTTTAAGCAGTACTTC,CASSESAGSFKQYF
TRBV7-9,TRBJ2-5,.,.,TGTGCCAGCAGCTTAGCCTTAGGGGCGCGGCAAGAGACCCAGTACTTC,CASSLALGARQETQYF
TRBV2,TRBJ2-1,.,.,TGTGCCAGCAGACTGGGGCTCAGCTCCTACAATGAGCAGTTCTTC,CASRLGLSSYNEQFF
TRBV7-2,TRBJ1-5,.,many,TGTGCCAGCAGCTTGGCCCGTAATCAGCCCCAGCATTTT,CASSLARNQPQHF
TRBV12-3/TRBV12-4,TRBJ1-1,TRBD1,few,TGTGCCAGCAGTTCAGGGTTGCCAGGGGCCAGGGGGAAAGCTTTCTTT,CASSSGLPGARGKAFF
TRBV5-6,TRBJ1-2,TRBD1,.,TGTGCCAGCAGCTTTGTCGACAGGGGAGGCTATGGCTACACCTTC,CASSFVDRGGYGYTF
TRBV4-1,TRBJ2-1,.,few,TGCGCCAGCAGCCAACCCATGAGCTCCTACAATGAGCAGTTCTTC,CASSQPMSSYNEQFF
TRBV5-1,TRBJ2-1,.,few,TGCGCCAGCAGCTTGGGTTGGCGCCTAGGCGATGAGCAGTTCTTC,CASSLGWRLGDEQFF
TRBV5-1,TRBJ2-1,TRBD2,.,TGCGCCAGCAGCTTGGAAGTAGCGGGAGTTTTCAATGAGCAGTTCTTC,CASSLEVAGVFNEQFF
TRBV27,TRBJ2-2,TRBD2,.,TGTGCCAGCAGTCTACTTGGGGCGGGAGGGAACACCGGGGAGCTGTTTTTT,CASSLLGAGGNTGELFF
TRBV5-1,TRBJ2-1,.,.,TGCGCCACCGCCCATGGGTCCCACAATGAGCAGTTCTTC,CATAHGSHNEQFF
TRBV9,TRBJ2-2,TRBD1,.,TGTGCCAGCAGCGTAGAAGGGACAGGGGCCGGGGAGCTGTTTTTT,CASSVEGTGAGELFF
TRBV7-6,TRBJ2-3,.,.,TGTGCCAGCAGCTTATCGGCAGCTAGCACAGATACGCAGTATTTT,CASSLSAASTDTQYF
TRBV7-2,TRBJ2-5,.,few,TGTGCCAGCAGCATTTCAGGGCACCAAGAGACCCAGTACTTC,CASSISGHQETQYF
TRBV5-1,TRBJ2-1,.,once,TGCGCCAGCAGCCCCCCGCTAGCCGACAATGAGCAGTTCTTC,CASSPPLADNEQFF
TRBV6-5,TRBJ2-6,.,.,TGTGCCAGCAGTTACTCCGGGAGCTCTGGGGCCAACGTCCTGACTTTC,CASSYSGSSGANVLTF
TRBV4-1,TRBJ2-7,.,.,TGCGCCAGCAGCCAAGGTCAGGTGAGCTCCTACGAGCAGTACTTC,CASSQGQVSSYEQYF
TRBV10-3,TRBJ2-7,.,.,TGTGCCATCAGTGAGGCGACAGAGCAGTACTTC,CAISEATEQYF
TRBV5-1,TRBJ2-7,TRBD1,.,TGCGCCAGCAGCGTCCGGGACAGGGTCTACGAGCAGTACTTC,CASSVRDRVYEQYF
TRBV2,TRBJ1-2,.,.,TGTGCCAGCATGCAGGACGGAAACAACTATGGCTACACCTTC,CASMQDGNNYGYTF
TRBV25-1,TRBJ2-5,.,.,TGTGCCAGCAGTGAAACAGGGCCAGAGACCCAGTACTTC,CASSETGPETQYF
TRBV25-1,TRBJ2-5,.,few,TGTGCCAGCAGTCACTTCGGGGAGGTGGAGACCCAGTACTTC,CASSHFGEVETQYF